This TCR beta chain was found in a study of T cells after yellow fever vaccination. General study points: Most clones from primary vaccination were detected again post-booster (roughly 96% CD4, 88% CD8).

V lost 0 bases to trimming and J lost 2 bases, with 18 bases between them. Per the germline V gene, CDR1 is MGHRA and CDR2 is YSYEKL. This CDR3 is 18 amino acids long. This clonotype came up many times. The antigen is undetermined. In making TCR cDNA, 5'RACE template switching added a universal primer site and UMIs to it. MiXCR, run by TCRdb on the 5' RACE reads, gives a single entry per CDR3 protein. The top ten hold roughly 18% of the sample, which has hundreds of thousands of distinct CDR3 sequences, 11% seen once. This clonotype was obtained from a man between 18 and 35 years old who received the YFV17D yellow fever vaccine. This chain uses TRBV4-1 with TRBJ2-3; a possible D gene is TRBD2 (5 bases). Sequenced here: PBMCs, sampled on the day of the first yellow fever vaccination. As DNA, the CDR3 is TGCGCCAGCAGCCAAGAAAACGGGCTAGCACTTGACACAGATACGCAGTATTTT. Its protein product is CASSQENGLALDTDTQYF.